The 20 T cell receptor beta chains listed next were all sequenced from one sample in a study of OX40 agonist ivuxolimab in advanced cancers. Clones were sequenced by immunoSEQ multiplex PCR, and TCRdb holds only the in-frame ones, with some missing. The repertoire holds thousands of clones, with 55% to 75% as singletons. The sequences come from CD4+ or CD8+ T cells sorted from blood, collected in a trial of the OX40 agonist ivuxolimab. The receptor source for this set is an adult with an advanced solid tumor such as melanoma, head and neck, liver or kidney cancer.

The CDR3 reads CASRPKPATNEKLFF. CDR3 nucleotides: TGTGCCAGCAGACCCAAACCGGCAACTAATGAAAAACTGTTTTTT. This sequence joins TRBV6-1 and TRBJ1-4; D is undetermined. The CDR3 consists of 15 residues. Germline assignment: CDR1 MNHNS and CDR2 SASEGT. The ends were cut back, 6 bases at V and 0 bases at J, with 11 bases in the middle.

The chain uses TRBV7-9 and TRBJ2-1, with unresolved D. There are 13 residues in the CDR3. Germline lookup yields CDR1 SEHNR and CDR2 FQNEAQ (reference sequence). V was clipped by 5 bases and J by 2 bases, with 7 bases between them. The CDR3, as DNA: TGTGCCAGCAGCGCCGCTGCCTACAATGAGCAGTTCTTC. The encoded protein is CASSAAAYNEQFF.

As to this clone: Other nucleotide sequences in the sample specify the same CDR3. V and J are TRBV7-6 and TRBJ2-7, with no clear D. V was pared by 5 bases and J by 4 bases, with 12 bases between. This CDR3 has 13 amino acids. From germline, CDR1 is SGHVS and CDR2 FNYEAQ. The CDR3 sequence is CASSPGPNYEQYF. CDR3 in DNA: TGTGCCAGCAGCCCTGGCCCAAATTACGAGCAGTACTTC.

The chain is built from TRBV10-1 and TRBJ2-7, with a tentative D call TRBD1 (6 bases). Germline V gives CDR1 WNHNN, CDR2 SYGVQD (reference sequence). V was clipped by 1 base and J by 3 bases, with 25 bases between them. The CDR3 length is 19 residues. In DNA form, the CDR3 reads TGCGCCAGCAGTGAGTTCTCTTCCGGGACATCCACGGAAGGCTACGAGCAGTACTTC. Amino acid sequence: CASSEFSSGTSTEGYEQYF.

The gene calls are TRBV7-3 and TRBJ2-2; unclear D gene. CDR1 SGHTA and CDR2 FQGTGA come from the germline V gene. The CDR3 has 16 amino acids. V shed 2 bases and J shed 1 base, with 11 bases lying between them. CDR3 loop: CASSLLSLGNTGELFF. CDR3 coding DNA: TGTGCCAGCAGCTTATTGTCCCTGGGGAACACCGGGGAGCTGTTTTTT.

This chain uses TRBV7-8 with TRBJ2-7; TRBD2 might be the D (5 bases). The ends were cut back, 1 base at V and 4 bases at J, with 14 bases in the middle. The CDR3 has 15 amino acids. Germline CDR1 reads SGHVS; CDR2 reads FQNEAQ. This chain's CDR3 is CASSLDRGSGYEQYF. CDR3 nucleotide sequence: TGTGCCAGCAGCTTAGATCGAGGGAGTGGGTACGAGCAGTACTTC.

V gene TRBV7-9 combines with J gene TRBJ2-7, with 10 bases identical to TRBD2. The germline CDR1 and CDR2 sequences are SEHNR and FQNEAQ (reference sequence). The length of the CDR3 is 17 residues. Germline trimming cut 8 bases from V and 5 bases from J; bases unmatched to any gene: 18. CDR3 DNA sequence: TGTGCCAGCGCCTTATACACTGGGCTAGCGGGAGCCCACGAGCAGTACTTC. The encoded protein is CASALYTGLAGAHEQYF.

The chain carries TRBV7-8 and TRBJ2-7, with TRBD1 matching over 7 bases. The ends lost 4 bases at V and 3 bases at J; junction bases unmatched: 6. Looked up from germline, CDR1 is SGHVS and CDR2 is FQNEAQ. This CDR3 spans 14 amino acids. CDR3 sequence (DNA): TGTGCCAGCAGCTATTCCGGGACAGACTACGAGCAGTACTTC. It is translated as CASSYSGTDYEQYF.

The gene calls are TRBV5-4 and TRBJ2-7; D remains unclear. Germline CDR1 SGHNT, CDR2 YYREEE (reference sequence). This CDR3 has 11 residues. The V and J ends lost 2 bases and 6 bases respectively, with 6 bases between them. The CDR3 nucleotides read TGTGCCAGCAGCTTTAATCGCGAGCAGTACTTC. It codes for CASSFNREQYF.

The gene calls are TRBV7-3 and TRBJ2-7; D remains ambiguous. Between the trimmed V and J ends, which lost 0 bases and 5 bases, there was a span of 8 bases. From germline, CDR1 is SGHTA and CDR2 FQGTGA. This CDR3 is 13 amino acids long. The CDR3 region has the DNA TGTGCCAGCAGCTTAACAAGCACCCACGAGCAGTACTTC. This sequence encodes CASSLTSTHEQYF. The variable domain in full, with the rest retrieved from reference TRBV7-3 and TRBJ2-7, is GAGVSQTPSNKVTEKGKYVELRCDPISGHTALYWYRQSLGQGPEFLIYFQGTGAADDSGLPNDRFFAVRPEGSVSTLKIQRTERGDSAVYLCASSLTSTHEQYFGPGTRLTVT.

Written as DNA, the CDR3 is TGTGCCAGCAGCTTAGCCCGGACTAGCGGGAGGGCAGTCTACAATGAGCAGTTCTTC. It specifies CASSLARTSGRAVYNEQFF. The V gene is TRBV7-9, the J gene TRBJ2-1; 15 bases match TRBD2. Germline CDR1 SEHNR, CDR2 FQNEAQ (reference sequence). The V and J ends lost 0 bases and 3 bases, in that order; junction bases with no gene match: 6. This CDR3 has 19 amino acids.

This clone has only one observation. The V gene is TRBV27, the J gene TRBJ2-1, with unresolved D. Germline loops: CDR1 MNHEY, CDR2 SMNVEV (reference sequence). V was shortened by 7 bases and J by 12 bases, with 13 bases between the two germline ends. The CDR3 is made up of 11 amino acids. This CDR3 reads CASTKKGWQFF. CDR3 coding DNA: TGTGCCAGCACCAAAAAAGGGTGGCAGTTCTTC.

The chain employs TRBV25-1 and TRBJ2-1; weak D call: TRBD2 (6 bases). The V and J ends lost 6 bases and 8 bases respectively, with 8 bases between them. There are 11 residues in the CDR3. Germline assignment: CDR1 MGHDK and CDR2 SYGVNS. Here the CDR3 DNA reads TGTGCCAGCAGCTCGGGGGATGAGCAGTTCTTC. It codes for CASSSGDEQFF.

V usage is TRBV29-1 and J usage is TRBJ2-2; TRBD1 agrees at 8 bases. The CDR3 consists of 16 residues. Germline values: CDR1 SQVTM, CDR2 ANQGSEA. With V trimmed by 2 bases and J by 6 bases, 11 bases remained unmatched. CDR3 sequence (DNA): TGCAGCGTTGAATCGTCCACGACAGGGGTAGCCGGGGAGCTGTTTTTT. It is translated as CSVESSTTGVAGELFF.

In this sample, this clone is medium-sized. This chain connects TRBV6-6 to TRBJ1-1; TRBD1 matches 7 bases. This CDR3 has 15 residues. Trimming at V came to 4 bases and at J to 0 bases, leaving 5 bases not matched to a gene. Germline V CDR1 and CDR2: MNHNY, SVGAGI (reference sequence). The CDR3 nucleotides are TGTGCCAGCAGTTTGGACAGGCTCATGAACACTGAAGCTTTCTTT. Translated: CASSLDRLMNTEAFF.

V usage is TRBV2 and J usage is TRBJ2-1; the D gene is possibly TRBD2 (5 bases). The CDR3 has 16 amino acids. V lost 7 bases to trimming and J lost 0 bases, with 16 bases between them. The germline V gene encodes CDR1 SNHLY and CDR2 FYNNEI. CDR3 residues: CASTQDPGSSYNEQFF. In DNA, the CDR3 is TGTGCCAGCACTCAAGACCCGGGATCCTCCTACAATGAGCAGTTCTTC.

This clone was counted only a few times. The V call is TRBV15, the J call TRBJ2-1; 9 bases align to TRBD1. CDR3 size: 15 residues. The junction had 2 bases not matched to a gene; V was cut back by 4 bases and J by 1 base. Germline assignment: CDR1 LNHNV and CDR2 YYDKDF (reference sequence). The CDR3 sequence: CATSMDRGSYNEQFF. The CDR3 DNA is TGTGCCACCAGCATGGACAGGGGTTCCTACAATGAGCAGTTCTTC.

CDR3 DNA: TGTGCCTGGAGTGACAGGGGAATCGATGAGCAGTTCTTC. Its protein is CAWSDRGIDEQFF. The chain uses TRBV30 and TRBJ2-1; 7 nucleotides match TRBD1. CDR3 length: 13 amino acids. Germline CDR1 is GTSNPN and CDR2 is SVGIG (reference sequence). The ends lost 1 base at V and 8 bases at J; junction bases unmatched: 5. Combining the CDR3 with reference TRBV30 and TRBJ2-1 gives the whole variable domain SQTIHQWPATLVQPVGSPLSLECTVEGTSNPNLYWYRQAAGRGLQLLFYSVGIGQISSEVPQNLSASRPQDRQFILSSKKLLLSDSGFYLCAWSDRGIDEQFFGPGTRLTVL.

About this clone itself: The sample has other DNA sequences that encode this CDR3 too. The chain combines TRBV9 with TRBJ2-7; 8 bases fit TRBD2. The V and J ends lost 2 bases and 3 bases, in that order; junction bases with no gene match: 7. Germline-derived CDR1 and CDR2 are SGDLS and YYNGEE. The CDR3 has 15 amino acids. DNA for the CDR3: TGTGCCAGCAGCGTGGGGGTAGCGGGGAGCTACGAGCAGTACTTC. This gives the protein CASSVGVAGSYEQYF.

The chain carries TRBV2 and TRBJ1-5, with D unclear. Germline lookup yields CDR1 SNHLY and CDR2 FYNNEI. Trimming removed 1 base from V and 0 bases from J, with 7 bases in between. The CDR3 is 15 residues long. CDR3 region: CASSEGPYSNQPQHF. In nucleotides, the CDR3 is TGTGCCAGCAGTGAAGGCCCTTATAGCAATCAGCCCCAGCATTTT.